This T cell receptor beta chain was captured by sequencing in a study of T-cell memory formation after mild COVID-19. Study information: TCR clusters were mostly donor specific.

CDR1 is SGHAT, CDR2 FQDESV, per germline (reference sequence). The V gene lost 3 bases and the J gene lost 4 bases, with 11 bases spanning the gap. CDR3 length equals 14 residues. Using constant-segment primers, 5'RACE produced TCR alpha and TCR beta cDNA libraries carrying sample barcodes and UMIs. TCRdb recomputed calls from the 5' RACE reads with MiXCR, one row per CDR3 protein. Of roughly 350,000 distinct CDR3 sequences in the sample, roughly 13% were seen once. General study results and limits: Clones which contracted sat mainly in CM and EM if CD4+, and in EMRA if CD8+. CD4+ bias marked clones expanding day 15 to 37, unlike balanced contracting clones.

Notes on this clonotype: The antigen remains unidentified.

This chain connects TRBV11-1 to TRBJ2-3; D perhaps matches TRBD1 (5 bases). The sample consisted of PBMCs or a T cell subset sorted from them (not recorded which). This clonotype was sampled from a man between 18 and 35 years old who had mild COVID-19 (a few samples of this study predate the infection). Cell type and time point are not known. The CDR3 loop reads CASSFPGKSDTQYF. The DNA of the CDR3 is TGTGCCAGCAGCTTTCCAGGGAAATCAGATACGCAGTATTTT.